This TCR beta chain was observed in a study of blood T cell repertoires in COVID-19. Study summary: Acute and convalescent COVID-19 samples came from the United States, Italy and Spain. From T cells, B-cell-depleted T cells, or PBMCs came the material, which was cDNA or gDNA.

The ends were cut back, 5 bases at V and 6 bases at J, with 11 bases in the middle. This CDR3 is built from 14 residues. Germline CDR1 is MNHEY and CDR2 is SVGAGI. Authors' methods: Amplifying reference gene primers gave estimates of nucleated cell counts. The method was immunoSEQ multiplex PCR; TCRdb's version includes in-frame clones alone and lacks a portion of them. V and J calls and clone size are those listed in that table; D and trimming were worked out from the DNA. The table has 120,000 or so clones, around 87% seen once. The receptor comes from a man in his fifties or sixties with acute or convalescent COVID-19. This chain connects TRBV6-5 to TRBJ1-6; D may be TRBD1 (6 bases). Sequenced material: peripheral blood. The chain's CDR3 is CASSRDTRNSPLHF. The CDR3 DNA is TGTGCCAGCAGTCGGGACACTCGTAATTCACCCCTCCACTTT.